The source of this T cell receptor (beta chain) is a study of blood T cell repertoires in COVID-19. Profiled with immunoSEQ multiplex PCR; TCRdb holds only in-frame clones, not every one. This table has some 190,000 clones, roughly 90% appearing once. The CDR3 contains 15 residues. V lost 2 bases and J 2 bases, leaving 11 bases between the germline ends. Germline CDR1 LNHNV, CDR2 YYDKDF (reference sequence). The V call is TRBV15, the J call TRBJ2-3, with D maybe TRBD2 (5 bases). This TCR derives from a young man with active or convalescent COVID-19. Sequenced: peripheral blood. CDR3 region: CATSRRLAVTDTQYF. CDR3 DNA sequence: TGTGCCACCAGCAGACGGCTAGCTGTCACAGATACGCAGTATTTT.